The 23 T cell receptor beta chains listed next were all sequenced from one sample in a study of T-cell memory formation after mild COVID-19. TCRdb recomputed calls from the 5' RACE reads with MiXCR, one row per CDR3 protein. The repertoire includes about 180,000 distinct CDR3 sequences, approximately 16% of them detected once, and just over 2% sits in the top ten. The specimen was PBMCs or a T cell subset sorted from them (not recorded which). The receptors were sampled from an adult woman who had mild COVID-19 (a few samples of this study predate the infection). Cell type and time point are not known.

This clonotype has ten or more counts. CDR3 sequence: CASSQESSGSSYNEQFF. The CDR3 coding sequence is TGTGCCAGCAGCCAAGAATCGAGCGGAAGCTCCTACAATGAGCAGTTCTTC. The rearrangement uses TRBV4-2 and TRBJ2-1; possibly TRBD2 for D (5 bases). The CDR3 loop spans 17 amino acids. Germline CDR1 reads LGHNA; CDR2 reads YNFKEQ. V was cut by 0 bases and J by 0 bases, with 12 bases left in between.

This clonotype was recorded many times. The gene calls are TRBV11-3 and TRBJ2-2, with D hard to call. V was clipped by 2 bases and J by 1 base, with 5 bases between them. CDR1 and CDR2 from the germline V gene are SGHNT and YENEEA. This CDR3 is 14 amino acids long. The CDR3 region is CASSLRGNTGELFF. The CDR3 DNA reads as TGTGCCAGCAGCTTAAGAGGGAACACCGGGGAGCTGTTTTTT.

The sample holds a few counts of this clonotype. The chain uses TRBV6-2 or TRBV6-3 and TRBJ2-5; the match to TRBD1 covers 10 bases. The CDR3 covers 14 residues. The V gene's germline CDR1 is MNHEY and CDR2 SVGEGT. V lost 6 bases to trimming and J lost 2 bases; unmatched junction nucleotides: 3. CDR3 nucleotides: TGTGCCAGCAGACCGGACAGGGGGCAAGAGACCCAGTACTTC. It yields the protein CASRPDRGQETQYF.

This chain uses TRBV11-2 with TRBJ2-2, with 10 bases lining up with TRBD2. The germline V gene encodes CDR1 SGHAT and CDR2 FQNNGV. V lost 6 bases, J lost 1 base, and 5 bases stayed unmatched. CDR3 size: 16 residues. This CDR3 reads CASSPSGGVNTGELFF. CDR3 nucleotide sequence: TGTGCCAGCAGTCCTAGCGGGGGAGTGAACACCGGGGAGCTGTTTTTT.

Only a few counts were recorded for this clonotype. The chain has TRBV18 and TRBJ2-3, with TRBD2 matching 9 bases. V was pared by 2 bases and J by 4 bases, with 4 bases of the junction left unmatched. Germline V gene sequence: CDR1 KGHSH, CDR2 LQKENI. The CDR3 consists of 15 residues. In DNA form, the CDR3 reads TGTGCCAGCTCACCAGCGGGAGGGCCCTCAGATACGCAGTATTTT. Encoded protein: CASSPAGGPSDTQYF. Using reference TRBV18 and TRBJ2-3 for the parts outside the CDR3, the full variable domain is NAGVMQNPRHLVRRRGQEARLRCSPMKGHSHVYWYRQLPEEGLKFMVYLQKENIIDESGMPKERFSAEFPKEGPSILRIQQVVRGDSAAYFCASSPAGGPSDTQYFGPGTRLTVL.

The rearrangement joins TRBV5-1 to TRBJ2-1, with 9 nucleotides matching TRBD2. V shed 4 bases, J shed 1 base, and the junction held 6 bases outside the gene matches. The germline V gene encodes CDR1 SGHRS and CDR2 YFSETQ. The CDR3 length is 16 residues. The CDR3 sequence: CASSRGLADSYNEQFF. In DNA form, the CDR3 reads TGCGCCAGCAGCAGGGGACTAGCAGATTCCTACAATGAGCAGTTCTTC.

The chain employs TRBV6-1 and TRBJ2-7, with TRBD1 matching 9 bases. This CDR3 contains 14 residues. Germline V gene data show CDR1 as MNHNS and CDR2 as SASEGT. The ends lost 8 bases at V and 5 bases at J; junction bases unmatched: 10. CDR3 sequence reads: CASQPGQGVHEQYF. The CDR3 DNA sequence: TGTGCCAGCCAGCCGGGACAGGGTGTCCACGAGCAGTACTTC.

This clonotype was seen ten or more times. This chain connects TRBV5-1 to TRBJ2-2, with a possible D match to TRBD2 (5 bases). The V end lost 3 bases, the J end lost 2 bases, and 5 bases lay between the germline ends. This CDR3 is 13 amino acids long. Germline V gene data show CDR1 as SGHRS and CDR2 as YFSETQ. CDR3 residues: CASSSGNTGELFF. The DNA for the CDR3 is TGCGCCAGCAGCTCGGGAAACACCGGGGAGCTGTTTTTT.

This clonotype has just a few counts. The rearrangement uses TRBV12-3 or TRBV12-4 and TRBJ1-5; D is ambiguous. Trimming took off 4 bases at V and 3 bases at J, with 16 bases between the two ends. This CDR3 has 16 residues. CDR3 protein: CASSSGFDGINQPQHF. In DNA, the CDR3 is TGTGCCAGCAGTTCGGGATTTGACGGTATCAATCAGCCCCAGCATTTT.

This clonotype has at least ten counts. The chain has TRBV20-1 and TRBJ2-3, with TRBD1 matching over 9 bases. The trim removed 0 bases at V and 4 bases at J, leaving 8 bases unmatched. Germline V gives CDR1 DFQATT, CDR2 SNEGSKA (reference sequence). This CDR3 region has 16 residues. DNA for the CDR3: TGCAGTGCTAGAGATCGAGGGACAGGGTTATCAGATACGCAGTATTTT. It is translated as CSARDRGTGLSDTQYF.

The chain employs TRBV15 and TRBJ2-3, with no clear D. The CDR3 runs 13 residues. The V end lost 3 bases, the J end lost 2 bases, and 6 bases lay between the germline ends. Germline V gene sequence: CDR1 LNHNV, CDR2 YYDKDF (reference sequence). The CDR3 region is CATSSRITDTQYF. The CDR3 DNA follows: TGTGCCACCAGCAGCAGGATCACAGATACGCAGTATTTT.

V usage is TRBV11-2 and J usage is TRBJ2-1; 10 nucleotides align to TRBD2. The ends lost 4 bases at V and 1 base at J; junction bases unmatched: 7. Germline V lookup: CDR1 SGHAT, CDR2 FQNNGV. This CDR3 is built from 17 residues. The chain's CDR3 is CASSSSGGAKSYNEQFF. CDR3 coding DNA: TGTGCCAGCAGCTCCAGCGGGGGGGCGAAGTCCTACAATGAGCAGTTCTTC.

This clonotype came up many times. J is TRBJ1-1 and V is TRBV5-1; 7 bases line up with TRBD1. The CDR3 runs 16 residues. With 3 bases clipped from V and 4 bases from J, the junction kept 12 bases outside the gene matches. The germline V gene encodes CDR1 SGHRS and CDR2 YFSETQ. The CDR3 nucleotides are TGCGCCAGCAGCTCCCGACAGGGAGGTATCGGCACTGAAGCTTTCTTT. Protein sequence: CASSSRQGGIGTEAFF. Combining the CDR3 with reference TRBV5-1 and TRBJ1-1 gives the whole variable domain KAGVTQTPRYLIKTRGQQVTLSCSPISGHRSVSWYQQTPGQGLQFLFEYFSETQRNKGNFPGRFSGRQFSNSRSEMNVSTLELGDSALYLCASSSRQGGIGTEAFFGQGTRLTVV.

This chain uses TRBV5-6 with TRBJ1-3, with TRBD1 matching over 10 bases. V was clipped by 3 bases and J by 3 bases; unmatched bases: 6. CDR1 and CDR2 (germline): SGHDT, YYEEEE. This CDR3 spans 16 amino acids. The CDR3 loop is CASSSDWDRGGNTIYF. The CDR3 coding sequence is TGTGCCAGCAGCTCGGACTGGGACAGGGGTGGAAACACCATATATTTT.

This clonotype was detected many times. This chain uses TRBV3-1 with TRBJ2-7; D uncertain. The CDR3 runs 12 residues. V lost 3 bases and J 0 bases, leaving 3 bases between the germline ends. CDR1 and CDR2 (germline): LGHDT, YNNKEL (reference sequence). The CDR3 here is CASSQSSYEQYF. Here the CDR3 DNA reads TGTGCCAGCAGCCAGAGCTCCTACGAGCAGTACTTC.

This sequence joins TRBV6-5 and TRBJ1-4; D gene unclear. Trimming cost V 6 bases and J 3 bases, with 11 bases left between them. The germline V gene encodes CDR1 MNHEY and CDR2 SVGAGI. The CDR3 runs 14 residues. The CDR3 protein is CASSLDTPNEKLFF. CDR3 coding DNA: TGTGCCAGCAGCCTTGACACCCCTAATGAAAAACTGTTTTTT.

CDR3 amino acids: CASSLAGGPEETQYF. CDR3 bases: TGTGCCAGCAGTTTAGCGGGGGGGCCGGAGGAGACCCAGTACTTC. The rearrangement uses TRBV12-3 or TRBV12-4 and TRBJ2-5; possibly TRBD2 for D (7 bases). The CDR3 sequence is 15 residues long. The V gene lost 0 bases and the J gene lost 5 bases, with 13 bases spanning the gap.

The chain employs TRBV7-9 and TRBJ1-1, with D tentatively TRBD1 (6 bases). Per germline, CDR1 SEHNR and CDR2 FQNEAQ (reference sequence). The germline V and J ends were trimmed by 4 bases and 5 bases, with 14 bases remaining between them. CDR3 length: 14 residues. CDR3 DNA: TGTGCCAGCAGCTGGAGGGGGGCGAGGACTGAAGCTTTCTTT. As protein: CASSWRGARTEAFF.

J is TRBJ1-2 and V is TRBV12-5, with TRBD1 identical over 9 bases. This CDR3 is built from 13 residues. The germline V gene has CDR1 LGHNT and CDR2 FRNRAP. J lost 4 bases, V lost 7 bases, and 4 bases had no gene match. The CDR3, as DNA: TGTGCTAGTGCCTCGACAGGGGGCTATGGCTACACCTTC. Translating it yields CASASTGGYGYTF.

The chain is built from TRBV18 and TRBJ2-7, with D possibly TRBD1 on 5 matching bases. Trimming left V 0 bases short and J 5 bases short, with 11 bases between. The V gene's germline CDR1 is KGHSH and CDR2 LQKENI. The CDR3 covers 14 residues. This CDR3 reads CASSPPVFRDEQYF. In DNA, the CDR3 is TGTGCCAGCTCACCACCGGTCTTCAGGGACGAGCAGTACTTC.

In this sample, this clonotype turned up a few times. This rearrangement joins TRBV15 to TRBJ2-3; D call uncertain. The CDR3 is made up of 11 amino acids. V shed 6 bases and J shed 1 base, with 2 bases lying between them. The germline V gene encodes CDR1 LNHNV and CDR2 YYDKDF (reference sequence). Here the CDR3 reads CATSGTDTQYF. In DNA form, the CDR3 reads TGTGCCACCAGTGGCACAGATACGCAGTATTTT.

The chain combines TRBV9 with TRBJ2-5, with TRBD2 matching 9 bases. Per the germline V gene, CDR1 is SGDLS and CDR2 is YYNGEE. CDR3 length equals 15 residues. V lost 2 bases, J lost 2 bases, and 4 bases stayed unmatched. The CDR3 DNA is TGTGCCAGCAGCGTCAGTAGCGGGGGTCAAGAGACCCAGTACTTC. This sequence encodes CASSVSSGGQETQYF.

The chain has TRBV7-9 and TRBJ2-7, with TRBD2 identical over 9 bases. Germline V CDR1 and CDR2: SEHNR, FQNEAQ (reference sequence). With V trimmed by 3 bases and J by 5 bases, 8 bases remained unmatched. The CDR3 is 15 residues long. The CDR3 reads CASSLRAGGVDEQYF. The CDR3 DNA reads TGTGCCAGCAGCTTGAGAGCGGGGGGTGTAGACGAGCAGTACTTC.